The 27 T cell receptor beta chains below come from one sample, sequenced in a study of cytomegalovirus exposure and HLA in healthy donors. Primers for the PCR totalled 60 Vbeta and 13 Jbeta. Only in-frame clones appear in the TCRdb table, and some are missing; sequencing was by immunoSEQ multiplex PCR. The data show some 140,000 clones, 75% to 80% seen once. What was sequenced was PBMCs. The receptor set was obtained from a man younger than 45 in good health and CMV-seronegative.

The chain employs TRBV2 and TRBJ2-7, with TRBD2 identical over 12 bases. The V segment lost 7 bases and the J segment 5 bases; nucleotides outside the gene matches: 9. The CDR3 has 15 amino acids. Germline CDR1 is SNHLY and CDR2 is FYNNEI. Here the CDR3 reads CASTGLAGDYNEQYF. The CDR3 region has the DNA TGTGCCAGCACGGGACTAGCGGGTGATTATAACGAGCAGTACTTC.

The chain carries TRBV15 and TRBJ1-5, with a tentative D call TRBD1 (5 bases). There are 15 residues in the CDR3. CDR1 and CDR2 (germline): LNHNV, YYDKDF (reference sequence). Deletions cut 1 base from V and 7 bases from J, with 14 bases between. The CDR3 is CATSRGGTAGQPQHF. As DNA, the CDR3 is TGTGCCACCAGCAGAGGCGGGACTGCAGGCCAGCCCCAGCATTTT.

V usage is TRBV10-3 and J usage is TRBJ2-7; weak D call: TRBD2 (5 bases). The CDR3 spans 15 residues. CDR1 and CDR2 from the germline V gene are ENHRY and SYGVKD. V was shortened by 8 bases and J by 6 bases, with 23 bases between the two germline ends. The CDR3 DNA reads as TGTGCCATCGGCGAGAGGGCAGCCTCCAACCCCGAGCAGTACTTC. It is translated as CAIGERAASNPEQYF.

Only one count was recorded for this clone. This chain joins TRBV6-1 and TRBJ2-1, with 7 bases fitting TRBD2. Germline CDR1 and CDR2: MNHNS and SASEGT. This CDR3 is built from 13 residues. The V segment lost 8 bases and the J segment 6 bases; nucleotides outside the gene matches: 7. Here the CDR3 reads CASGTWGGNEQFF. In DNA, the CDR3 is TGTGCCAGCGGCACGTGGGGGGGCAATGAGCAGTTCTTC.

V usage is TRBV28 and J usage is TRBJ2-1; D is possibly TRBD1 (6 bases). V gave up 6 bases and J gave up 2 bases, with 14 bases separating them. The germline V gene encodes CDR1 MDHEN and CDR2 SYDVKM. The CDR3 spans 15 residues. CDR3 sequence reads: CASSATGKAYNEQFF. The CDR3 bases are TGTGCCAGCAGCGCTACAGGGAAAGCCTACAATGAGCAGTTCTTC.

This clone was observed a handful of times. CDR3 sequence reads: CSVVGDNHNEQFF. The CDR3 nucleotides are TGCAGCGTTGTTGGGGACAACCACAATGAGCAGTTCTTC. This chain links TRBV29-1 with TRBJ2-1, with a tentative D call TRBD1 (6 bases). Deletions cut 4 bases from V and 5 bases from J, with 12 bases between. Germline CDR1 reads SQVTM; CDR2 reads ANQGSEA. The CDR3 covers 13 residues.

This chain uses TRBV19 with TRBJ2-7, with 7 bases that match TRBD1. From germline, CDR1 is LNHDA and CDR2 SQIVND (reference sequence). This CDR3 has 12 amino acids. V lost 6 bases and J lost 4; bases outside the gene matches: 3. The CDR3 nucleotides are TGTGCCAGTAGCAGGACAGGTTACGAGCAGTACTTC. It yields the protein CASSRTGYEQYF.

The chain carries TRBV5-1 and TRBJ2-5; unclear D gene. V was clipped by 0 bases and J by 1 base, with 13 bases between them. Germline V gene sequence: CDR1 SGHRS, CDR2 YFSETQ. The CDR3 is made up of 16 amino acids. Here the CDR3 DNA reads TGCGCCAGCAGCTTGGCGACGGGTACTATCCAAGAGACCCAGTACTTC. This encodes CASSLATGTIQETQYF.

This chain links TRBV27 with TRBJ2-2; 7 bases are a match to TRBD1. The CDR3 loop spans 16 amino acids. V gave up 3 bases and J gave up 2 bases; unmatched junction bases: 6. From germline, CDR1 is MNHEY and CDR2 SMNVEV (reference sequence). The CDR3 is CASSFLGTVNTGELFF. The CDR3 DNA is TGTGCCAGCAGTTTCCTAGGGACAGTAAACACCGGGGAGCTGTTTTTT.

The sample holds one count of this clone. The rearrangement joins TRBV10-2 to TRBJ2-4; 7 nucleotides agree with TRBD1. V shed 9 bases, J shed 4 bases, and the junction held 24 bases outside the gene matches. The germline V gene encodes CDR1 WSHSY and CDR2 SAAADI. The CDR3 extends over 19 amino acids. DNA for the CDR3: TGCGCCAGTTCCGGGACAGTTTCCATCGAGACCCTTGTGAAAAACATTCAGTACTTC. It is translated as CASSGTVSIETLVKNIQYF.

The genes are TRBV7-9 and TRBJ2-7; 11 nucleotides match TRBD2. V dropped 1 base and J dropped 5; count of bases not matched to a gene: 7. Germline V CDR1 and CDR2: SEHNR, FQNEAQ (reference sequence). The CDR3 is 16 residues long. The CDR3 bases are TGTGCCAGCAGCTTAGTAGGGCTAGCGGGAGGAAACGAGCAGTACTTC. It specifies CASSLVGLAGGNEQYF.

This rearrangement joins TRBV4-2 to TRBJ2-7; weak D call: TRBD1 (5 bases). The CDR3 runs to 15 residues. The ends were cut back, 1 base at V and 3 bases at J, with 13 bases in the middle. Germline V gene sequence: CDR1 LGHNA, CDR2 YNFKEQ. This CDR3 reads CASSQVGQGNYEQYF. In nucleotides, the CDR3 is TGTGCCAGCAGCCAAGTAGGTCAGGGCAACTACGAGCAGTACTTC.

In this sample, this clone turned up a few times. This rearrangement joins TRBV21-1 to TRBJ2-2; the table's D gene call, TRBD1, was not cross checked with the DNA. TRBV21-1 is given as a pseudogene. The CDR3 sequence is 18 residues long. The CDR3 bases are TGTGCCAGCAGCAAAAGACTAAGGCGAGGGAAGGGGGCCGGGGAGCTGTTTTTT. Its protein is CASSKRLRRGKGAGELFF.

The rearrangement links TRBV7-9 to TRBJ2-7, with D uncertain. This CDR3 is 13 amino acids long. The germline V and J ends were trimmed by 5 bases and 5 bases, with 13 bases remaining between them. In germline, CDR1 is SEHNR, CDR2 FQNEAQ (reference sequence). CDR3 in amino acids: CASSPRSSNEQYF. The CDR3 nucleotides are TGTGCCAGCAGCCCCCGGAGCTCTAACGAGCAGTACTTC.

DNA of the CDR3: TGCGCCAGCAGCTTGGAGCCCTCAATAAGCACTGAAGCTTTCTTT. Protein product: CASSLEPSISTEAFF. The chain has TRBV5-1 and TRBJ1-1; D remains unclear. The CDR3 covers 15 residues. The V gene's germline CDR1 is SGHRS and CDR2 YFSETQ. V lost 0 bases, J lost 4 bases, and 13 bases lay in between.

In nucleotides, the CDR3 is TGTGCCAGCAGCCCCCGGGGCGGGAGCGATTTGAATGAGCAGTTCTTC. It codes for CASSPRGGSDLNEQFF. The chain joins TRBV9 to TRBJ2-1, with 7 bases that match TRBD2. The CDR3 totals 16 residues. Germline CDR1 SGDLS, CDR2 YYNGEE. Trimming at V came to 4 bases and at J to 7 bases, leaving 14 bases not matched to a gene. Using reference TRBV9 and TRBJ2-1 for the parts outside the CDR3, the full variable domain is DSGVTQTPKHLITATGQRVTLRCSPRSGDLSVYWYQQSLDQGLQFLIQYYNGEERAKGNILERFSAQQFPDLHSELNLSSLELGDSALYFCASSPRGGSDLNEQFFGPGTRLTVL.

This chain connects TRBV27 to TRBJ2-7; 11 positions match TRBD2. The CDR3 is 16 residues long. CDR1 MNHEY and CDR2 SMNVEV come from the germline V gene (reference sequence). The V segment lost 0 bases and the J segment 0 bases; nucleotides outside the gene matches: 1. The CDR3 reads CASSLSGLAVSYEQYF. The DNA for the CDR3 is TGTGCCAGCAGTTTATCGGGACTAGCGGTCTCCTACGAGCAGTACTTC.

V gene TRBV13 combines with J gene TRBJ1-1, with 11 bases lining up with TRBD1. CDR1 PRHDT and CDR2 FYEKMQ come from the germline V gene (reference sequence). V gave up 6 bases and J gave up 7 bases; unmatched junction bases: 19. CDR3 length: 18 residues. The CDR3 sequence is CASSQIGQGAMKGNEAFF. DNA of the CDR3: TGTGCCAGCAGTCAAATCGGACAGGGGGCAATGAAAGGCAATGAAGCTTTCTTT.

The chain employs TRBV19 and TRBJ2-5; D possibly corresponds to TRBD2 (6 bases). CDR3 length equals 12 residues. CDR1 and CDR2 (germline): LNHDA, SQIVND (reference sequence). V was clipped by 10 bases and J by 1 base, with 10 bases between them. CDR3 sequence reads: CATGTSQETQYF. The CDR3 DNA reads TGTGCCACTGGGACTTCCCAAGAGACCCAGTACTTC.

This clone appeared a few times. The chain links TRBV7-9 to TRBJ1-2; 9 bases map to TRBD1. Losses at the gene ends were 5 bases for V and 5 bases for J; bases not matched to a gene: 6. Germline CDR1 and CDR2: SEHNR and FQNEAQ (reference sequence). The CDR3 contains 14 residues. The chain's CDR3 is CASSGGTGRYGYTF. The CDR3 coding sequence is TGTGCCAGCAGCGGGGGGACAGGGCGATATGGCTACACCTTC.

Only one count was recorded for this clone. The J gene is TRBJ2-7, the V gene TRBV10-3; 10 bases are a match to TRBD2. V was clipped by 2 bases and J by 2 bases; unmatched bases: 0. This CDR3 contains 14 residues. The germline V gene encodes CDR1 ENHRY and CDR2 SYGVKD. Written as DNA, the CDR3 is TGTGCCATCAGTGAGACTAGCGGGACCTACGAGCAGTACTTC. This gives the protein CAISETSGTYEQYF.

The chain recombines TRBV4-2 with TRBJ1-1; 7 bases fit TRBD1. The germline CDR1 and CDR2 sequences are LGHNA and YNFKEQ. The CDR3 covers 18 residues. V shed 4 bases, J shed 0 bases, and the junction held 14 bases outside the gene matches. As DNA, the CDR3 is TGTGCCAGCAGCCCAGGGGACAGCTCTTTTGGGATGAACACTGAAGCTTTCTTT. Protein product: CASSPGDSSFGMNTEAFF.

The J gene is TRBJ2-7, the V gene TRBV5-8, with D perhaps TRBD1 (5 bases). This CDR3 region has 13 residues. In germline, CDR1 is SGHTS, CDR2 YDEGEE. Trimming pared 0 bases from V and 4 bases from J, leaving 8 bases between. The CDR3 loop is CASSLGQFYEQYF. CDR3 nucleotide sequence: TGTGCCAGCAGCTTGGGACAGTTTTACGAGCAGTACTTC. The full variable domain, completed using reference TRBV5-8 and TRBJ2-7, is EAGVTQSPTHLIKTRGQQATLRCSPISGHTSVYWYQQALGLGLQFLLWYDEGEERNRGNFPPRFSGRQFPNYSSELNVNALELEDSALYLCASSLGQFYEQYFGPGTRLTVT.

This clone was counted a few times. The genes are TRBV29-1 and TRBJ2-4, with 8 bases matching TRBD2. The length of the CDR3 is 15 residues. Germline CDR1 and CDR2: SQVTM and ANQGSEA. Losses at the gene ends were 4 bases for V and 0 bases for J; bases not matched to a gene: 5. CDR3 sequence: CSVVGGDVAKNIQYF. The CDR3 DNA reads TGCAGCGTTGTCGGGGGGGATGTAGCCAAAAACATTCAGTACTTC.

The chain uses TRBV7-8 and TRBJ2-1, with 13 bases aligning to TRBD2. The CDR3 spans 16 residues. The germline V gene has CDR1 SGHVS and CDR2 FQNEAQ. V was pared by 4 bases and J by 9 bases, with 9 bases of the junction left unmatched. The CDR3 sequence is CASSSRTSGRRGEQFF. The CDR3 coding sequence is TGTGCCAGCAGCTCTCGGACTAGCGGGAGACGTGGTGAGCAGTTCTTC.

This chain connects TRBV15 to TRBJ2-1; maybe TRBD1 (6 bases). The CDR3 has 14 amino acids. Germline V CDR1 and CDR2: LNHNV, YYDKDF (reference sequence). Deletions cut 3 bases from V and 3 bases from J, with 9 bases between. CDR3 DNA: TGTGCCACCAGCAGCGGCAGGGGCTACAATGAGCAGTTCTTC. Amino acids: CATSSGRGYNEQFF.

The J gene is TRBJ2-1, the V gene TRBV7-2, with 10 bases matching TRBD2. The V and J ends lost 6 bases and 0 bases, in that order; junction bases with no gene match: 5. The CDR3 contains 16 residues. Germline V lookup: CDR1 SGHTA, CDR2 FQGNSA. The CDR3 coding sequence is TGTGCCAGCAGATCTCAGCGGGAGGGCTCCTACAATGAGCAGTTCTTC. This codes for CASRSQREGSYNEQFF.